What follows is one T cell receptor (beta chain) and its context. It lacks a known antigen. No per-base quality is available; no much larger clone lies one base away. Reading from cysteine to phenylalanine, the CDR3 counts 15 amino acids. Kept here is only the CDR3 DNA, which spans 45 bases and is read in frame from base 1. In the germline V gene, CDR1 corresponds to MNHEY and CDR2 to SVGAGI. Trimming takes 6 bases off V and 3 bases off J; junction bases not matched to a gene: 7. The sample comes from a study of multiple sclerosis patients with progressive multifocal leukoencephalopathy (dated by TCRdb to about 2019). For the wider study: Peripheral T and B cells were examined in MS patients who developed PML (4 under natalizumab, 1 after alemtuzumab) and in treated patients who did not develop PML. The goal was to find JC virus-specific or public T-cell expansions that arose at the time of PML onset. Longitudinal follow-up was performed in two natalizumab-treated patients who later developed PML, from before therapy through 6 and 12 months to PML onset. What the research found in general, with its limitations: No common TRBV or TRBJ gene usage or preferential TRBV-TRBJ pairings were detected when PML developed. Given the small, descriptive cohort, it remained unclear whether the study findings reflect JC virus infection or general immunocompromise. Analysis was limited to peripheral blood, even though cerebrospinal fluid or brain lymphocytes might be more informative for natalizumab-associated PML. Although TRB clones above 0.5% frequency turned up only in PML patients, the clones expanded at PML onset were already present before and during natalizumab therapy. Most PML patients had lower normalized Shannon entropy, suggesting less diverse TRB repertoires, while values in the natalizumab-treated controls sat near 1.

Taken with the paper, the label for time point translates to: time of PML onset. The intended sense of this specimen's treatment or condition label: on natalizumab therapy at sampling. PML was diagnosed from clinical and MRI findings and confirmed by detection of JC virus DNA in cerebrospinal fluid. In the natalizumab-treated patients, PML was found to develop after between 16 and 56 months of natalizumab therapy. Every listed patient had earlier received interferon beta, and every PML patient was female. Blood samples at T3 were obtained at the time of PML onset. Isolation of peripheral blood mononuclear cells was performed by Ficoll-Hypaque density gradient centrifugation. The immunoSEQ two-step multiplex PCR at survey-level depth was used to amplify TRB CDR3 regions from genomic DNA. Synthetic inline TR CDR3 controls covering all V-J pairings were spiked into each PCR so that template counts could be estimated and amplification bias removed. Reads were processed so that amplification and sequencing bias were reduced, and quantification was performed against synthetic TR CDR3 analogs. The study's processing was this. In ImmunoSEQ Analyzer, raw data were processed so that out-of-frame sequences and CDR3s with stop codons were removed, with gene names following IMGT nomenclature. Normalized Shannon entropy, defined as 1 minus Pielou's evenness, served as the summary measure of repertoire diversity. TRB sequences were considered identical only when V gene, J gene and CDR3 were shared. Public PML clonotypes were CDR3s shared by two or more PML-onset samples but absent earlier, in controls, and in public databases. Positional CDR3 amino acid composition was analyzed in Skylign with the observed count method. TCRdb took over this immuneACCESS table, retaining in-frame rearrangements with V and J assigned. Such tables are incomplete; in checked studies, under half of the missing clones stem from an unresolved V gene, and the remainder is unexplained. V, J and clone size are taken as reported in that table, and D and trimming were inferred from the DNA itself. This sample lists about 30,000 clones; roughly 87% were detected once. The ten largest clones capture 3% to 3.5% of the sample.

The source is a human donor with progressive multifocal leukoencephalopathy. Source: PBMCs, taken from a patient treated with natalizumab. Here the chain combines TRBV6-5 and TRBJ2-1; 8 central nucleotides agree with TRBD1. For the CDR3, the sequence is CASSHDRGNYNEQFF. The base sequence is TGTGCCAGCAGCCATGACAGGGGTAACTACAATGAGCAGTTCTTC.